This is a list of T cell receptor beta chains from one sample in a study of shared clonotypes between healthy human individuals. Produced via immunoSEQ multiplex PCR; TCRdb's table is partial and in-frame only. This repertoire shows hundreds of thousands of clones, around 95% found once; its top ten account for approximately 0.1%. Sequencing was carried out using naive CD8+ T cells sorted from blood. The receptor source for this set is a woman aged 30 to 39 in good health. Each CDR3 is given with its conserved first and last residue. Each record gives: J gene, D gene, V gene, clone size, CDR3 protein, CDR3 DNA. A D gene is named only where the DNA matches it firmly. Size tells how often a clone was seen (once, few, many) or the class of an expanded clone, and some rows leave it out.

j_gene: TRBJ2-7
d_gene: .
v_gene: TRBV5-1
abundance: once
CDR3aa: CARGRRSYEQYF
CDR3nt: TGCGCCCGTGGCCGGCGATCCTACGAGCAGTACTTC

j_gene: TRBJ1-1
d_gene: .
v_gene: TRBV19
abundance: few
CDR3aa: CASSISYTEAFF
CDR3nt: TGTGCCAGTAGTATCTCCTACACTGAAGCTTTCTTT

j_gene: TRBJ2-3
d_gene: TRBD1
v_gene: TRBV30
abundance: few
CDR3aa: CAWTTGGNIFTDTQYF
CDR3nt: TGTGCCTGGACGACAGGGGGTAACATCTTCACAGATACGCAGTATTTT

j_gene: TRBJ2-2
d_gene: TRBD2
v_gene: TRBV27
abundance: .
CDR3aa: CASSELAGAVTGELFF
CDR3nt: TGTGCCAGCAGTGAACTAGCGGGAGCTGTCACCGGGGAGCTGTTTTTT

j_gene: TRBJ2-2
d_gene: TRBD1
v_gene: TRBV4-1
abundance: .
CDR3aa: CASSQAAPGQGTGELFF
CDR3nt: TGCGCCAGCAGCCAAGCAGCTCCGGGACAGGGCACCGGGGAGCTGTTTTTT

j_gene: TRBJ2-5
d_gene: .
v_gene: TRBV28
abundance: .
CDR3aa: CASRDEETQYF
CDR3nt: TGTGCCAGCAGGGATGAAGAGACCCAGTACTTC

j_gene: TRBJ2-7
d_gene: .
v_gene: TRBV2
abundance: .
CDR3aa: CASSEVSGQKIYEQYF
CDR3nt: TGTGCCAGCAGTGAAGTCTCCGGACAGAAGATCTACGAGCAGTACTTC

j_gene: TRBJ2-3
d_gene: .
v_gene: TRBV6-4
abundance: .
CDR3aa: CASSSTSSRSTDTQYF
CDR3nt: TGTGCCAGCAGTTCTACTAGCTCGCGGTCGACAGATACGCAGTATTTT

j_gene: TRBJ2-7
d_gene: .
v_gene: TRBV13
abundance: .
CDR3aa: CASSAAVSSYEQYF
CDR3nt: TGTGCCAGCAGCGCAGCGGTCAGCTCCTACGAGCAGTACTTC

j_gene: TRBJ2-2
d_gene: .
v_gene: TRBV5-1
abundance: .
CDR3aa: CASSLGQGNGANTGELFF
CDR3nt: TGCGCCAGCAGCTTGGGGCAGGGGAATGGCGCGAACACCGGGGAGCTGTTTTTT

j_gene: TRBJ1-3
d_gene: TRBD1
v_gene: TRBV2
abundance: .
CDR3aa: CASGWTGRVNTIYF
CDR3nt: TGTGCCAGCGGATGGACAGGTCGTGTAAACACCATATATTTT

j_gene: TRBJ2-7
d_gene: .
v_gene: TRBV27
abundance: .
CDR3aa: CASSLSLGGRDISYEQYF
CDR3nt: TGTGCCAGCAGTTTATCGTTGGGGGGGAGGGACATAAGCTACGAGCAGTACTTC

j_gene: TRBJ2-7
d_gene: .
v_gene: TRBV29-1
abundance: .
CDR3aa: CSVLWGNEQYF
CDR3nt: TGCAGCGTTCTCTGGGGGAACGAGCAGTACTTC

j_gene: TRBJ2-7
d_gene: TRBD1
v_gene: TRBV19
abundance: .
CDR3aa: CASSMGQGAYEQYF
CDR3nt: TGTGCCAGTAGTATGGGGCAGGGGGCCTACGAGCAGTACTTC

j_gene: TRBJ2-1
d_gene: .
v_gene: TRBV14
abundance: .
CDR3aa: CASSPDILNNEQFF
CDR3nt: TGTGCCAGCAGCCCGGACATACTAAACAATGAGCAGTTCTTC

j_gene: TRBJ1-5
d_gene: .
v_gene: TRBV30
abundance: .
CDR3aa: CAWSVSDNQPQHF
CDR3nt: TGTGCCTGGAGTGTCTCAGACAATCAGCCCCAGCATTTT

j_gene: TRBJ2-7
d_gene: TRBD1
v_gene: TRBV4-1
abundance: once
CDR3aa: CASSQNRDRDSYEQYF
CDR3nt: TGCGCCAGCAGCCAGAACCGGGACAGGGATTCCTACGAGCAGTACTTC

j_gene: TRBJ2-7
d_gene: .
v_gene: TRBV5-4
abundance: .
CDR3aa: CASSFDTTYEQYF
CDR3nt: TGTGCCAGCAGCTTCGATACCACGTACGAGCAGTACTTC

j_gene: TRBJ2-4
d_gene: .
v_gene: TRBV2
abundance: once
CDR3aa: CASTKEAEYIQYF
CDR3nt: TGTGCCAGCACGAAGGAAGCGGAGTACATTCAGTACTTC

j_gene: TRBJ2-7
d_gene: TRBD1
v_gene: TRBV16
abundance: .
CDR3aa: CASSQSSGQGAHEQYF
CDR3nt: TGTGCCAGCAGCCAATCCTCCGGACAGGGGGCGCACGAGCAGTACTTC

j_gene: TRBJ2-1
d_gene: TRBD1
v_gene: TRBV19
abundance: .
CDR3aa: CATRDRGLDEQFF
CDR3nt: TGTGCCACTCGGGACAGGGGTCTGGATGAGCAGTTCTTC